The 18 T cell receptor beta chains below come from one sample, sequenced in a study of blood T cell repertoires in COVID-19. Produced via immunoSEQ multiplex PCR; TCRdb's table is partial and in-frame only. The sample shows nearly 250,000 clones, 65% to 90% of them seen only once. Specimen: PBMCs or T cells enriched from blood (not recorded which). All receptors come from a woman aged 45-59 years with acute COVID-19.

The chain has TRBV13 and TRBJ2-7; the D gene is possibly TRBD1 (5 bases). Germline V gene data show CDR1 as PRHDT and CDR2 as FYEKMQ (reference sequence). The V and J ends lost 4 bases and 3 bases respectively, with 13 bases between them. This CDR3 has 14 amino acids. The chain's CDR3 is CASSSRHDSYEQYF. As DNA, the CDR3 is TGTGCCAGCAGCTCCCGGCACGACAGCTACGAGCAGTACTTC.

This chain connects TRBV28 to TRBJ1-5; D gene ambiguous. Per the germline V gene, CDR1 is MDHEN and CDR2 is SYDVKM. The CDR3 spans 11 residues. The germline V and J ends were trimmed by 8 bases and 7 bases, with 9 bases remaining between them. The CDR3 reads CASGQYQPQHF. DNA of the CDR3: TGTGCCAGCGGCCAGTACCAGCCCCAGCATTTT.

Here the CDR3 reads CAISAAATDTQYF. CDR3 DNA: TGTGCCATCAGTGCGGCGGCTACAGATACGCAGTATTTT. The V call is TRBV10-3, the J call TRBJ2-3; no firm D call. V shed 4 bases and J shed 3 bases, with 8 bases lying between them. The CDR3 is made up of 13 amino acids. CDR1 ENHRY and CDR2 SYGVKD come from the germline V gene.

V usage is TRBV5-4 and J usage is TRBJ1-1; D remains ambiguous. Germline lookup yields CDR1 SGHNT and CDR2 YYREEE (reference sequence). Trimming pared 0 bases from V and 8 bases from J, leaving 8 bases between. CDR3 size: 12 residues. CDR3 sequence (DNA): TGTGCCAGCAGCTTGGATCGGGGAGAAGCTTTCTTT. It yields the protein CASSLDRGEAFF.

The CDR3 sequence: CASRRTSNSPLHF. The CDR3 DNA follows: TGTGCCAGCAGAAGGACAAGTAATTCACCCCTCCACTTT. The rearrangement joins TRBV6-5 to TRBJ1-6; D might be TRBD1 (5 bases). The CDR3 covers 13 residues. CDR1 is MNHEY and CDR2 is SVGAGI in the germline V gene. V was shortened by 6 bases and J by 6 bases, with 9 bases between the two germline ends.

The V and J genes are TRBV30 and TRBJ2-4, with 8 positions matching TRBD2. The CDR3 extends over 16 amino acids. V was clipped by 2 bases and J by 1 base; unmatched bases: 7. Germline V lookup: CDR1 GTSNPN, CDR2 SVGIG (reference sequence). The CDR3 here is CAWSTGGPGAKNIQYF. The CDR3 DNA is TGTGCCTGGAGTACGGGGGGGCCGGGGGCCAAAAACATTCAGTACTTC.

This clone was counted once. V usage is TRBV18 and J usage is TRBJ1-1; D is ambiguous. Germline V gene lookup returns CDR1 KGHSH and CDR2 LQKENI. This CDR3 has 12 amino acids. V dropped 2 bases and J dropped 2 bases, with 3 bases sitting between them. CDR3 nucleotides: TGTGCCAGCTCACCAAGCAACACTGAAGCTTTCTTT. This sequence encodes CASSPSNTEAFF.

V is TRBV28 and J is TRBJ1-4; D possibly corresponds to TRBD1 (5 bases). The V gene's germline CDR1 is MDHEN and CDR2 SYDVKM. Trimming cost V 3 bases and J 5 bases, with 13 bases left between them. This CDR3 is built from 15 residues. CDR3 residues: CASSLGGSENEKLFF. The CDR3 DNA is TGTGCCAGCAGTTTGGGGGGAAGCGAGAATGAAAAACTGTTTTTT.

The V and J genes are TRBV7-2 and TRBJ1-4; TRBD1 might be the D (6 bases). Germline lookup yields CDR1 SGHTA and CDR2 FQGNSA. V shed 2 bases and J shed 7 bases, with 14 bases lying between them. The CDR3 is made up of 15 amino acids. CDR3 in DNA: TGTGCCAGCAGCTTACAGGGGTGGACGGGTGAAAAACTGTTTTTT. Translating it yields CASSLQGWTGEKLFF.

Written as DNA, the CDR3 is TGTGCCAGTAGTATACAGGGGGCGGGTGGGGCCAACGTCCTGACTTTC. Translated, it gives CASSIQGAGGANVLTF. The V gene is TRBV19, the J gene TRBJ2-6; 8 bases are a match to TRBD1. The CDR3 is 16 amino acids. CDR1 and CDR2 (germline): LNHDA, SQIVND (reference sequence). V lost 2 bases to trimming and J lost 3 bases; unmatched junction nucleotides: 3.

V and J are TRBV18 and TRBJ1-2, with D possibly matching TRBD1 (5 bases). The CDR3 sequence is 14 residues long. Trimming shortened V by 5 bases and J by 0 bases, and 10 bases separated the two germline ends. Germline V lookup: CDR1 KGHSH, CDR2 LQKENI. The CDR3 sequence: CASSDRYANYGYTF. The CDR3 bases are TGTGCCAGCTCAGACAGATACGCTAACTATGGCTACACCTTC.

Comments on this clone: The same CDR3 is also encoded by other DNA sequences in this sample. This rearrangement joins TRBV18 to TRBJ1-3; 7 nucleotides align to TRBD1. Unmatched junction bases numbered 1, after V lost 3 bases and J lost 2 bases. Looked up from germline, CDR1 is KGHSH and CDR2 is LQKENI. This CDR3 has 14 amino acids. CDR3 nucleotide sequence: TGTGCCAGCTCACCCGGGACAGCTGGAAACACCATATATTTT. Amino acid sequence: CASSPGTAGNTIYF. The variable domain in full, with the rest retrieved from reference TRBV18 and TRBJ1-3, is NAGVMQNPRHLVRRRGQEARLRCSPMKGHSHVYWYRQLPEEGLKFMVYLQKENIIDESGMPKERFSAEFPKEGPSILRIQQVVRGDSAAYFCASSPGTAGNTIYFGEGSWLTVV.

This chain uses TRBV11-2 with TRBJ1-6, with a tentative D call TRBD1 (6 bases). This CDR3 contains 15 residues. Between the trimmed V and J ends, which lost 1 base and 7 bases, there was a span of 11 bases. CDR1 SGHAT and CDR2 FQNNGV come from the germline V gene. CDR3 bases: TGTGCCAGCAGCTTAGTGCCCAGGGGAAATTCACCCCTCCACTTT. Its protein product is CASSLVPRGNSPLHF.

CDR3 in amino acids: CAVDRGRATETQYF. CDR3 DNA: TGTGCCGTGGACAGGGGGCGGGCAACGGAGACCCAGTACTTC. V and J are TRBV30 and TRBJ2-5, with 11 bases lining up with TRBD1. After removal of 8 bases from V and 5 bases from J, the junction contained 10 bases not matched to a gene. CDR3 size: 14 residues. Per the germline V gene, CDR1 is GTSNPN and CDR2 is SVGIG (reference sequence).

The genes are TRBV5-1 and TRBJ1-2, with D maybe TRBD1 (5 bases). Per the germline V gene, CDR1 is SGHRS and CDR2 is YFSETQ. The CDR3 has 16 residues. Trimming stripped 5 bases from V and 0 bases from J, with 17 bases between. The CDR3 here is CASSRELGPANYGYTF. CDR3 in DNA: TGCGCCAGCAGTCGGGAGCTGGGGCCGGCTAACTATGGCTACACCTTC. Full variable domain (missing parts from reference TRBV5-1 and TRBJ1-2): KAGVTQTPRYLIKTRGQQVTLSCSPISGHRSVSWYQQTPGQGLQFLFEYFSETQRNKGNFPGRFSGRQFSNSRSEMNVSTLELGDSALYLCASSRELGPANYGYTFGSGTRLTVV.

The chain combines TRBV9 with TRBJ1-2, with D perhaps matching TRBD1 (5 bases). Germline lookup yields CDR1 SGDLS and CDR2 YYNGEE. V was trimmed by 7 bases and J by 8 bases, leaving 21 bases between them. The CDR3 runs to 14 residues. The CDR3 reads CASFPGGDVFGYTF. CDR3 DNA sequence: TGTGCCAGCTTCCCTGGAGGGGATGTCTTCGGCTACACCTTC. Drawing the rest from reference TRBV9 and TRBJ1-2, the complete variable domain is DSGVTQTPKHLITATGQRVTLRCSPRSGDLSVYWYQQSLDQGLQFLIQYYNGEERAKGNILERFSAQQFPDLHSELNLSSLELGDSALYFCASFPGGDVFGYTFGSGTRLTVV.

This chain links TRBV24-1 with TRBJ2-1, with a possible D match to TRBD1 (5 bases). Trimming stripped 2 bases from V and 8 bases from J, with 15 bases between. CDR3 size: 15 residues. Germline assignment: CDR1 KGHDR and CDR2 SFDVKD. The CDR3 loop is CATSDSQVGEDEQFF. CDR3 sequence (DNA): TGTGCCACCAGTGATTCACAGGTGGGTGAGGATGAGCAGTTCTTC.

Points on this clone: The junction and the germline gene differ at one end; a read error may be behind it. CDR3 DNA: TGTGCCAGCAGCCAAGGAGGAGGGGCAAGGAATTTT. Translated: CASSQGGGARNF. The genes are TRBV3-1 (or the pseudogene TRBV3-2) and TRBJ2-3; D is perhaps TRBD2 (6 bases). This CDR3 contains 12 residues. The germline V gene has CDR1 LGHDT and CDR2 YNNKEL (reference sequence).